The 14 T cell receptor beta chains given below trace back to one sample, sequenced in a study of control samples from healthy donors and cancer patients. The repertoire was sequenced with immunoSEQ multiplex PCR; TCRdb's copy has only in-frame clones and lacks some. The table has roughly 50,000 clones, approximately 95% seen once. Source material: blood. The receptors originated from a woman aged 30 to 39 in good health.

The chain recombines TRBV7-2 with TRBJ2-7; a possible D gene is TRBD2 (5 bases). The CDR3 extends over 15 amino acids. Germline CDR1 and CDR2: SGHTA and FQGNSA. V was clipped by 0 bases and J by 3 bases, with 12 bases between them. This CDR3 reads CASSLAGRSLYEQYF. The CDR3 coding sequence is TGTGCCAGCAGCTTAGCGGGGAGATCTCTCTACGAGCAGTACTTC.

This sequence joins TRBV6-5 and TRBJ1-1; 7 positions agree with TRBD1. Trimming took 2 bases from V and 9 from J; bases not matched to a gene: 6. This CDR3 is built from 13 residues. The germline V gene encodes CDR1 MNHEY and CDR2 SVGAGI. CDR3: CASSYLGTDKAFF. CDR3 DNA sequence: TGTGCCAGCAGTTACCTCGGGACAGATAAAGCTTTCTTT.

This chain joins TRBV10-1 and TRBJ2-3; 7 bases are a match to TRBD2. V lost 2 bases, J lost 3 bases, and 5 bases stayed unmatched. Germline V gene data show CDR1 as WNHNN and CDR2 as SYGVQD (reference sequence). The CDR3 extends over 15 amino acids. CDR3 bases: TGCGCCAGCAGTGAGACGACGGGAGGTACAGATACGCAGTATTTT. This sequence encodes CASSETTGGTDTQYF.

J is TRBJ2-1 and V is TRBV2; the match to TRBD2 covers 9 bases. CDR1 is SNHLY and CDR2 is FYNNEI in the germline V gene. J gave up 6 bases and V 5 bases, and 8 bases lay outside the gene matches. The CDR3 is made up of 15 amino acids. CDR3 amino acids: CASSIAGALINEQFF. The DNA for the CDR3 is TGTGCCAGCAGTATAGCGGGGGCTCTCATCAATGAGCAGTTCTTC.

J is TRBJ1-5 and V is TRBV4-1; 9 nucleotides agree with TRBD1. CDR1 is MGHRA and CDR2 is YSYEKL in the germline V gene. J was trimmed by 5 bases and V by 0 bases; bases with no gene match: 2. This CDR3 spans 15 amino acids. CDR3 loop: CASSQEWDRDQPQHF. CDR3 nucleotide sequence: TGCGCCAGCAGCCAAGAATGGGACAGGGATCAGCCCCAGCATTTT.

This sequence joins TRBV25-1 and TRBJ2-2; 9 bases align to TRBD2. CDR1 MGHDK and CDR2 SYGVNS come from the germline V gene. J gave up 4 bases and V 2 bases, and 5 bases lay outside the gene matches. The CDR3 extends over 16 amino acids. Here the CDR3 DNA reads TGTGCCAGCAGTGAACTAGCGGGGCCTGCCACCGGGGAGCTGTTTTTT. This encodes CASSELAGPATGELFF.

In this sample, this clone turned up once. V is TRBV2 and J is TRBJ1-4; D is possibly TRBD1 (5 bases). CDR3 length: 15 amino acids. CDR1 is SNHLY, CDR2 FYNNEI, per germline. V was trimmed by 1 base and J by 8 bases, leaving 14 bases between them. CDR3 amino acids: CASSEVRGEREKLFF. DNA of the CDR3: TGTGCCAGCAGTGAAGTGAGAGGGGAAAGGGAAAAACTGTTTTTT.

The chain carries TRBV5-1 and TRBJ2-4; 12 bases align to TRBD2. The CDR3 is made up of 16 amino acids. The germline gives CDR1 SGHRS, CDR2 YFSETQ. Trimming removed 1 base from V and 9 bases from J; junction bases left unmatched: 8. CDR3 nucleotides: TGCGCCAGCAGCTTGTCTCTAGCGGGAGGGCAGGCCATTCAGTACTTC. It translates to CASSLSLAGGQAIQYF.

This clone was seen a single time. The CDR3 is CASSEYSGSNTGELFF. The CDR3 coding sequence is TGTGCCAGCAGTGAATACAGCGGATCTAACACCGGGGAGCTGTTTTTT. The chain combines TRBV6-1 with TRBJ2-2; possibly TRBD2 for D (5 bases). The CDR3 totals 16 residues. Germline V gives CDR1 MNHNS, CDR2 SASEGT. Trimming took off 2 bases at V and 2 bases at J, with 12 bases between the two ends.

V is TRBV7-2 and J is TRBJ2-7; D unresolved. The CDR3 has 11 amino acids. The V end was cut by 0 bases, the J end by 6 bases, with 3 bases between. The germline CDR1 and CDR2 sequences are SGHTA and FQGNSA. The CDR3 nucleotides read TGTGCCAGCAGCTTAGCCCCCGAGCAGTACTTC. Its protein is CASSLAPEQYF.

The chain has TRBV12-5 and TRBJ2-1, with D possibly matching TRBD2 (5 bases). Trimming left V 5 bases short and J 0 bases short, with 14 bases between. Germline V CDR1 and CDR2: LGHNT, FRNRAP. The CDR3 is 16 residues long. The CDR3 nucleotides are TGTGCTAGTGGTGGGTTTAGCGCGAGCTCCTACAATGAGCAGTTCTTC. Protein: CASGGFSASSYNEQFF.

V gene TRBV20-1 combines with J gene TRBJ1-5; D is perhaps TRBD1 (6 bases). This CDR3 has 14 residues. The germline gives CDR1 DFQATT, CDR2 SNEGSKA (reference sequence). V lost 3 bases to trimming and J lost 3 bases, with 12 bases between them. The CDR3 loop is CSASIQGNNQPQHF. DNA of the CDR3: TGCAGTGCTAGTATACAGGGCAACAATCAGCCCCAGCATTTT.

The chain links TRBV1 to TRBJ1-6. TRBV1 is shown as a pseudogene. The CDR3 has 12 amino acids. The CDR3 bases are TGCACCAGCAGCCAATGGGGTTCACCCCTCCACTTT. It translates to CTSSQWGSPLHF.

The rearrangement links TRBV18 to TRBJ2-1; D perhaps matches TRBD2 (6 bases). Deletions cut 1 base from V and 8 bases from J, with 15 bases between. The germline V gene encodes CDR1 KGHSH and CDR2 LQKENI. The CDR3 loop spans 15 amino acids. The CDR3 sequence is CASSPLGGDMDEQFF. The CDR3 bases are TGTGCCAGCTCACCACTCGGGGGAGATATGGATGAGCAGTTCTTC.